Listed here are 20 T cell receptor beta chains from one sample, sequenced in a study of T cell changes during pregnancy in multiple sclerosis. Assay: immunoSEQ multiplex PCR; the TCRdb copy retains only in-frame clones and omits some. The table has 60,000 to 85,000 clones, approximately 92% seen once; the top ten hold 3.7%. The sample in question was peripheral blood, obtained after pregnancy. The receptors were gathered from a female donor in good health, enrolled as a control in a pregnancy study.

This clone was observed a few times. The chain carries TRBV5-1 and TRBJ2-5, with D perhaps matching TRBD1 (5 bases). Deletions cut 2 bases from V and 5 bases from J, with 13 bases between. CDR1 is SGHRS and CDR2 is YFSETQ in the germline V gene. The CDR3 sequence is 14 residues long. CDR3 nucleotides: TGCGCCAGCAGCTTCCAGGGAATAGGCGAGACCCAGTACTTC. Encoded protein: CASSFQGIGETQYF.

This clone was observed a few times. The DNA of the CDR3 is TGTGCCAGCTCACCCCTAGTGATCAGGGATGAGCAGTTCTTC. Encoded protein: CASSPLVIRDEQFF. The genes are TRBV18 and TRBJ2-1, with a weak D call TRBD1 (5 bases). CDR3 length: 14 amino acids. Germline V lookup: CDR1 KGHSH, CDR2 LQKENI. Trimming removed 3 bases from V and 8 bases from J, with 14 bases in between.

This chain links TRBV27 with TRBJ2-1; no reliable D call. Germline V gene lookup returns CDR1 MNHEY and CDR2 SMNVEV (reference sequence). Trimming cost V 5 bases and J 1 base, with 12 bases left between them. The CDR3 spans 15 residues. The DNA of the CDR3 is TGTGCCAGCAGTGTTGATAGTGAGTCCTACAATGAGCAGTTCTTC. Amino acid sequence: CASSVDSESYNEQFF.

The rearrangement links TRBV27 to TRBJ2-5; D unresolved. The germline V gene has CDR1 MNHEY and CDR2 SMNVEV (reference sequence). The CDR3 covers 18 residues. V was trimmed by 0 bases and J by 1 base, leaving 18 bases between them. CDR3 amino acids: CASSLSTPSRSLQETQYF. The CDR3 DNA follows: TGTGCCAGCAGTTTATCAACCCCCTCTAGGAGCCTCCAAGAGACCCAGTACTTC.

The rearrangement uses TRBV7-3 and TRBJ2-3; TRBD2 aligns across 9 bases. This CDR3 region has 19 residues. Germline CDR1 is SGHTA and CDR2 is FQGTGA. The ends lost 5 bases at V and 6 bases at J; junction bases unmatched: 21. The CDR3, as DNA: TGTGCCAGCAGCCCCTGGCCCGCCGCTCCTAGCGGGAAGGGGGATACGCAGTATTTT. Its translation: CASSPWPAAPSGKGDTQYF.

The V and J genes are TRBV23-1 and TRBJ2-7, with D possibly matching TRBD1 (6 bases). TRBV23-1 is an ORF, and what it does is uncertain. The V gene lost 2 bases and the J gene lost 3 bases, with 11 bases spanning the gap. The CDR3 length is 14 residues. CDR3 bases: TGCGCCAGCAGTCAAAACCCGGACAGCTACGAGCAGTACTTC. Residues: CASSQNPDSYEQYF.

This clone appeared once. The gene calls are TRBV9 and TRBJ2-1; 13 positions match TRBD2. With 4 bases clipped from V and 6 bases from J, the junction kept 7 bases outside the gene matches. Germline CDR1 SGDLS, CDR2 YYNGEE. The CDR3 runs 16 residues. The CDR3: CASSPTGLAGLNEQFF. The CDR3 coding sequence is TGTGCCAGCAGCCCAACGGGACTAGCGGGACTCAATGAGCAGTTCTTC.

The CDR3 DNA sequence: TGTGCCAGTAGTATCCGTCGGGAAAAGAACACTGAAGCTTTCTTT. Protein sequence: CASSIRREKNTEAFF. The V and J genes are TRBV19 and TRBJ1-1; unclear D gene. Germline CDR1 reads LNHDA; CDR2 reads SQIVND (reference sequence). The CDR3 is 15 amino acids. Trimming left V 3 bases short and J 1 base short, with 12 bases between.

This rearrangement joins TRBV6-1 to TRBJ1-4; 9 nucleotides agree with TRBD1. Trimming took 2 bases from V and 11 from J; bases not matched to a gene: 9. There are 15 residues in the CDR3. The germline gives CDR1 MNHNS, CDR2 SASEGT. The DNA for the CDR3 is TGTGCCAGCAGTGAAAGGGACAGGGTCTTGGGCAAACTGTTTTTT. Translation gives CASSERDRVLGKLFF.

The rearrangement uses TRBV27 and TRBJ1-2; D may be TRBD1 (5 bases). The V gene lost 2 bases and the J gene lost 4 bases, with 8 bases spanning the gap. The germline V gene has CDR1 MNHEY and CDR2 SMNVEV (reference sequence). CDR3 length: 13 amino acids. The DNA of the CDR3 is TGTGCCAGCAGTTTAGGAAGGGGCTATGGCTACACCTTC. The encoded protein is CASSLGRGYGYTF.

The chain recombines TRBV28 with TRBJ2-5; D gene uncertain. In germline, CDR1 is MDHEN, CDR2 SYDVKM. V dropped 6 bases and J dropped 2 bases, with 10 bases sitting between them. The CDR3 runs 13 residues. CDR3 in DNA: TGTGCCAGCAGGAGCAGGCCGCAAGAGACCCAGTACTTC. This sequence encodes CASRSRPQETQYF. Full variable domain (rest looked up from reference TRBV28 and TRBJ2-5): DVKVTQSSRYLVKRTGEKVFLECVQDMDHENMFWYRQDPGLGLRLIYFSYDVKMKEKGDIPEGYSVSREKKERFSLILESASTNQTSMYLCASRSRPQETQYFGPGTRLLVL.

The chain links TRBV7-9 to TRBJ2-1; TRBD2 matches 8 bases. The CDR3 covers 17 residues. CDR1 and CDR2 (germline): SEHNR, FQNEAQ (reference sequence). The J segment lost 0 bases and the V segment lost 3 bases, leaving 7 bases of the junction unmatched. CDR3 bases: TGTGCCAGCAGCTTTAAGTCGGGAGGGAGCTCCTACAATGAGCAGTTCTTC. Protein sequence: CASSFKSGGSSYNEQFF.

This sequence joins TRBV18 and TRBJ2-1, with a possible D match to TRBD1 (6 bases). V was trimmed by 3 bases and J by 6 bases, leaving 15 bases between them. This CDR3 contains 15 residues. Germline loops: CDR1 KGHSH, CDR2 LQKENI. The CDR3 nucleotides are TGTGCCAGCTCACCGGGGGCAACCGGGGCCAATGAGCAGTTCTTC. Residues: CASSPGATGANEQFF.

The V call is TRBV6-4, the J call TRBJ2-2; TRBD1 matches at 7 bases. This CDR3 comprises 13 residues. The junction had 2 bases not matched to a gene; V was cut back by 6 bases and J by 4 bases. Germline V gene data show CDR1 as MRHNA and CDR2 as SNTAGT. CDR3 protein: CASRSGGTGELFF. The CDR3 DNA is TGTGCCAGCAGATCAGGGGGCACCGGGGAGCTGTTTTTT.

The V gene is TRBV10-3, the J gene TRBJ2-7; weak D call: TRBD2 (5 bases). Germline V gene lookup returns CDR1 ENHRY and CDR2 SYGVKD. This CDR3 region has 13 residues. The V gene lost 3 bases and the J gene lost 5 bases, with 11 bases spanning the gap. CDR3 DNA: TGTGCCATCAGTGAAGCTCGGGGAAACGAGCAGTACTTC. Protein sequence: CAISEARGNEQYF.

Here the CDR3 DNA reads TGTGCCAGCAGTACCCGGGACAGCGGGCTCGGGGAGCTGTTTTTT. It is translated as CASSTRDSGLGELFF. V is TRBV27 and J is TRBJ2-2, with a tentative D call TRBD1 (7 bases). V lost 5 bases, J lost 7 bases, and 17 bases lay in between. The CDR3 is made up of 15 amino acids. CDR1 and CDR2 (germline): MNHEY, SMNVEV (reference sequence).

The chain links TRBV9 to TRBJ2-3; D remains ambiguous. Germline CDR1 and CDR2: SGDLS and YYNGEE. The CDR3 totals 13 residues. V lost 4 bases and J lost 2, with 8 bases in between. The CDR3 region is CASSPRFTDTQYF. CDR3 coding DNA: TGTGCCAGCAGCCCCAGATTCACAGATACGCAGTATTTT. The full variable domain, its missing parts supplied by reference TRBV9 and TRBJ2-3, is DSGVTQTPKHLITATGQRVTLRCSPRSGDLSVYWYQQSLDQGLQFLIQYYNGEERAKGNILERFSAQQFPDLHSELNLSSLELGDSALYFCASSPRFTDTQYFGPGTRLTVL.

V usage is TRBV30 and J usage is TRBJ2-5; 7 nucleotides agree with TRBD1. The J call may be incorrect, as the DNA end agrees better with TRBJ2-7. Germline V gives CDR1 GTSNPN, CDR2 SVGIG (reference sequence). The CDR3 is 13 amino acids. CDR3 bases: TGTGCCTGGAGTCGCAGGGGGAACTACGAGCAGTACTTC. Protein sequence: CAWSRRGNYEQYF.

The gene calls are TRBV7-3 and TRBJ2-3; 7 nucleotides align to TRBD1. This CDR3 region has 15 residues. In germline, CDR1 is SGHTA, CDR2 FQGTGA. With V trimmed by 5 bases and J by 4 bases, 9 bases remained unmatched. CDR3 amino acids: CASSNLGGISDTQYF. In nucleotides, the CDR3 is TGTGCCAGCAGCAATTTAGGGGGCATATCAGATACGCAGTATTTT.

V gene TRBV4-1 combines with J gene TRBJ2-1; possible D gene TRBD2, 5 bases. CDR3 length: 17 residues. Germline loops: CDR1 MGHRA, CDR2 YSYEKL. V lost 2 bases, J lost 4 bases, and 18 bases lay in between. The CDR3 region has the DNA TGCGCCAGCAGCCAAAGTCCCGGGAAACGTCGTTACAATGAGCAGTTCTTC. This encodes CASSQSPGKRRYNEQFF.